The 25 T cell receptor beta chains below were found in one sample sequenced in a study of T cells in Graves' hyperthyroidism and ophthalmopathy. The CDR3 regions of TCR beta were amplified from RNA transcripts. HTBI primers were employed in a first-round RT-PCR of the TCR CDR3. TCRdb re-derived calls from the multiplex PCR reads in MiXCR, one entry per CDR3 protein. The sample has 500,000 to 750,000 distinct CDR3 sequences; around 42% are singletons. The sequenced sample was peripheral blood or thyroid tissue (not recorded which). The receptor set was obtained from a young woman with Graves' hyperthyroidism.

This clonotype was seen repeatedly, ten times or more. The rearrangement links TRBV5-1 to TRBJ1-1; 8 bases match TRBD1. J lost 8 bases, V lost 4 bases, and 4 bases had no gene match. CDR1 and CDR2 (germline): SGHRS, YFSETQ. The CDR3 runs 12 residues. For the CDR3, the DNA is TGCGCCAGCAGCCCGGGACAGGACGAAGCTTTCTTT. This translates into CASSPGQDEAFF. The entire variable domain, with the rest obtained from reference TRBV5-1 and TRBJ1-1, is as follows: KAGVTQTPRYLIKTRGQQVTLSCSPISGHRSVSWYQQTPGQGLQFLFEYFSETQRNKGNFPGRFSGRQFSNSRSEMNVSTLELGDSALYLCASSPGQDEAFFGQGTRLTVV.

Details on this clonotype: The junction departs from the called germline gene at one end, perhaps through a read error. The chain carries TRBV7-9 and TRBJ2-6, with D possibly TRBD2 on 5 matching bases. CDR3 length: 13 residues. Germline assignment: CDR1 SEHNR and CDR2 FQNEAQ (reference sequence). CDR3 sequence reads: CASSLIGDNVLTF. The DNA of the CDR3 is TGTGCCAGCAGCTTAATCGGGGACAACGTCCTGACTTTC.

The genes are TRBV7-3 and TRBJ2-7; D unclear. Matching the DNA end better, TRBJ2-1 makes the J call doubtful. From germline, CDR1 is SGHTA and CDR2 FQGTGA. This CDR3 region has 14 residues. The CDR3 protein is CASSRFPSHNEQFF. The CDR3, as DNA: TGTGCCAGCAGCCGATTCCCATCCCACAATGAGCAGTTCTTC.

This clonotype was counted at least ten times. This chain joins TRBV24-1 and TRBJ1-3, with D unclear. With 8 bases removed from V and 0 bases from J, the gap between germline ends came to 13 bases. Germline loops: CDR1 KGHDR, CDR2 SFDVKD. CDR3 size: 15 residues. CDR3 region: CATIASQSSGNTIYF. The CDR3 DNA is TGTGCCACCATTGCCTCTCAGTCCTCTGGAAACACCATATATTTT.

V gene TRBV7-9 combines with J gene TRBJ1-5; D not certain. CDR1 is SEHNR and CDR2 is FQNEAQ in the germline V gene (reference sequence). V gave up 5 bases and J gave up 8 bases, with 10 bases separating them. This CDR3 spans 12 amino acids. The CDR3 protein is CASSPDGEPQHF. The CDR3 DNA is TGTGCCAGCAGCCCAGATGGGGAGCCCCAGCATTTT.

This clonotype was observed a few times. This chain links TRBV29-1 with TRBJ2-1; D might be TRBD2 (6 bases). Trimming removed 8 bases from V and 9 bases from J, with 14 bases in between. CDR3 length equals 11 residues. Germline values: CDR1 SQVTM, CDR2 ANQGSEA. The CDR3 sequence: CSKYYGGEQFF. CDR3 nucleotide sequence: TGCAGCAAATACTACGGGGGTGAGCAGTTCTTC.

This clonotype was seen at least ten times. The chain uses TRBV15 and TRBJ1-5; 8 bases are shared with TRBD1. The CDR3 loop spans 15 amino acids. The J segment lost 7 bases and the V segment lost 5 bases, leaving 10 bases of the junction unmatched. Germline values: CDR1 LNHNV, CDR2 YYDKDF (reference sequence). DNA for the CDR3: TGTGCCACCAGCGAAGGGCAGGGGGCCAACCAGCCCCAGCATTTT. Amino acids: CATSEGQGANQPQHF. The full variable domain, its missing parts supplied by reference TRBV15 and TRBJ1-5, is DAMVIQNPRYQVTQFGKPVTLSCSQTLNHNVMYWYQQKSSQAPKLLFHYYDKDFNNEADTPDNFQSRRPNTSFCFLDIRSPGLGDTAMYLCATSEGQGANQPQHFGDGTRLSIL.

The V and J genes are TRBV20-1 and TRBJ2-5; D gene unclear. With 2 bases removed from V and 5 bases from J, the gap between germline ends came to 12 bases. This CDR3 contains 13 residues. Germline loops: CDR1 DFQATT, CDR2 SNEGSKA (reference sequence). The CDR3 sequence: CSARSVSGETQYF. CDR3 in DNA: TGCAGTGCTAGAAGCGTCTCTGGGGAGACCCAGTACTTC.

This clonotype appeared once. Written as DNA, the CDR3 is TGTGCCACCAACGGAGGGATCACAGATACGCAGTATTTT. Residues: CATNGGITDTQYF. V usage is TRBV24-1 and J usage is TRBJ2-3, with D possibly TRBD2 on 6 matching bases. The CDR3 consists of 13 residues. Germline loops: CDR1 KGHDR, CDR2 SFDVKD. V shed 8 bases and J shed 2 bases, with 10 bases lying between them.

The sample holds many counts of this clonotype. This rearrangement joins TRBV9 to TRBJ1-5, with TRBD1 matching 7 bases. V gave up 4 bases and J gave up 7 bases; unmatched junction bases: 5. Germline V gene lookup returns CDR1 SGDLS and CDR2 YYNGEE. The CDR3 totals 13 residues. CDR3 DNA: TGTGCCAGCAGCCCAGGGGGGGAACAGCCCCAGCATTTT. Amino acids: CASSPGGEQPQHF.

This clonotype was picked up many times. The chain links TRBV29-1 to TRBJ1-2, with D unresolved. This CDR3 contains 13 residues. Germline lookup yields CDR1 SQVTM and CDR2 ANQGSEA. Trimming removed 7 bases from V and 4 bases from J, with 16 bases in between. For the CDR3, the DNA is TGCAGCGGGTGGACGGGCAGTTCCTATGGCTACACCTTC. Its translation: CSGWTGSSYGYTF.

This clonotype was found many times. A read error may account for a junction end that differs from germline. This rearrangement joins TRBV7-7 to TRBJ2-2; tentatively, D is TRBD2 (5 bases). The CDR3 contains 15 residues. The germline V gene encodes CDR1 SSHAT and CDR2 FNYEAQ (reference sequence). The CDR3 is CASSAGVRNTGELFF. DNA for the CDR3: TGTGCTAGCAGTGCCGGGGTCCGGAACACCGGGGAGCTGTTTTTT.

In its sample, this clonotype was seen a few times. The V call is TRBV27, the J call TRBJ1-5, with unresolved D. Germline CDR1 reads MNHEY; CDR2 reads SMNVEV (reference sequence). The CDR3 is 14 residues long. V was cut by 8 bases and J by 0 bases, with 11 bases left in between. The CDR3 region has the DNA TGTGCCAGCGGAGCGCCATATAGCAATCAGCCCCAGCATTTT. This gives the protein CASGAPYSNQPQHF.

The chain combines TRBV9 with TRBJ1-5; D is ambiguous. In germline, CDR1 is SGDLS, CDR2 YYNGEE. V was shortened by 0 bases and J by 5 bases, with 0 bases between the two germline ends. The CDR3 totals 11 residues. The CDR3 DNA sequence: TGTGCCAGCAGCGTAGATCAGCCCCAGCATTTT. This sequence encodes CASSVDQPQHF.

Ten or more counts support this clonotype. The genes are TRBV2 and TRBJ1-4; D is unclear. CDR1 and CDR2 (germline): SNHLY, FYNNEI. The CDR3 is 12 residues long. V lost 4 bases and J lost 8, with 8 bases in between. The CDR3 DNA is TGTGCCAGCAGTGTTCCGAACGAAAAACTGTTTTTT. Translation: CASSVPNEKLFF.

Details on this clonotype: A junction end diverges from the germline sequence, so it may reflect a read error. The chain employs TRBV7-6 and TRBJ2-2; D gene uncertain. This CDR3 is built from 14 residues. The germline gives CDR1 SGHVS, CDR2 FNYEAQ. The CDR3 here is CASSNRVNTWELFF. CDR3 nucleotide sequence: TGTGCCAGCTCTAACCGAGTCAACACCTGGGAGCTGTTTTTT.

V and J are TRBV20-1 and TRBJ2-7, with 8 bases fitting TRBD1. The V segment lost 6 bases and the J segment 3 bases; nucleotides outside the gene matches: 10. Germline CDR1 reads DFQATT; CDR2 reads SNEGSKA (reference sequence). The CDR3 contains 14 residues. The CDR3 is CSASSSTGGYEQYF. Here the CDR3 DNA reads TGCAGTGCCAGCAGTTCTACAGGGGGCTACGAGCAGTACTTC.

This clonotype was counted many times. This chain connects TRBV7-9 to TRBJ2-5; D gene uncertain. CDR1 and CDR2 (germline): SEHNR, FQNEAQ (reference sequence). The CDR3 runs 15 residues. The V gene lost 2 bases and the J gene lost 4 bases, with 14 bases spanning the gap. CDR3 amino acids: CASSLFAFPGETQYF. CDR3 sequence (DNA): TGTGCCAGCAGCTTATTTGCTTTCCCCGGAGAGACCCAGTACTTC.

This clonotype was observed a handful of times. The chain uses TRBV6-2 or TRBV6-3 and TRBJ2-7; TRBD2 matches at 9 bases. CDR1 MNHEY and CDR2 SVGEGT come from the germline V gene. The CDR3 is 15 amino acids. The ends lost 9 bases at V and 3 bases at J; junction bases unmatched: 12. The DNA of the CDR3 is TGTGCCAGTAACGACTTGACTAGCGGCTACTACGAGCAGTACTTC. Translating it yields CASNDLTSGYYEQYF.

This clonotype was picked up many times. The rearrangement joins TRBV24-1 to TRBJ1-1; 8 nucleotides agree with TRBD1. The germline gives CDR1 KGHDR, CDR2 SFDVKD. The CDR3 extends over 17 amino acids. V was clipped by 9 bases and J by 0 bases; unmatched bases: 14. CDR3 in DNA: TGTGCCACCCTTATCAGGGGGCTTACTCCCATGAACACTGAAGCTTTCTTT. Translation: CATLIRGLTPMNTEAFF.

This clonotype was counted many times. The chain's CDR3 is CASSLEKLRTDASSYEQYF. CDR3 nucleotides: TGCGCCAGCAGCTTGGAAAAACTTCGAACAGATGCCTCCTCCTACGAGCAGTACTTC. V gene TRBV5-1 combines with J gene TRBJ2-7; D remains unclear. V gave up 0 bases and J gave up 0 bases, with 22 bases separating them. This CDR3 spans 19 amino acids. Per the germline V gene, CDR1 is SGHRS and CDR2 is YFSETQ.

This clonotype was seen once. The chain links TRBV10-3 to TRBJ2-5, with D unclear. This CDR3 is built from 12 residues. V was clipped by 4 bases and J by 4 bases, with 7 bases between them. Germline CDR1 and CDR2: ENHRY and SYGVKD. CDR3 sequence: CAISGSPETQYF. The CDR3 DNA sequence: TGTGCCATCAGTGGGTCACCAGAGACCCAGTACTTC.

This clonotype appeared many times. This chain links TRBV6-1 with TRBJ1-1; the D is unclear. The CDR3 consists of 13 residues. Trimming removed 1 base at V and 7 bases at J, with 10 bases between. Germline assignment: CDR1 MNHNS and CDR2 SASEGT. In DNA, the CDR3 is TGTGCCAGCAGTGAAGATAGGGCAGGTGAAGCTTTCTTT. It encodes CASSEDRAGEAFF.

The chain recombines TRBV20-1 with TRBJ1-5; 7 nucleotides line up with TRBD1. CDR1 is DFQATT, CDR2 SNEGSKA, per germline (reference sequence). The CDR3 is 16 residues long. Losses at the gene ends were 4 bases for V and 6 bases for J; bases not matched to a gene: 15. The CDR3 sequence is CSAIRNGTADGQPQHF. The DNA of the CDR3 is TGCAGTGCTATTCGTAACGGGACAGCGGACGGTCAGCCCCAGCATTTT.

This rearrangement joins TRBV20-1 to TRBJ2-7; D remains unclear. The V gene lost 1 base and the J gene lost 1 base, with 14 bases spanning the gap. Germline V gives CDR1 DFQATT, CDR2 SNEGSKA (reference sequence). The CDR3 consists of 15 residues. The CDR3 loop is CSARARARTSYEQYF. The CDR3 DNA reads TGCAGTGCTAGAGCCCGGGCTAGAACTTCCTACGAGCAGTACTTC.